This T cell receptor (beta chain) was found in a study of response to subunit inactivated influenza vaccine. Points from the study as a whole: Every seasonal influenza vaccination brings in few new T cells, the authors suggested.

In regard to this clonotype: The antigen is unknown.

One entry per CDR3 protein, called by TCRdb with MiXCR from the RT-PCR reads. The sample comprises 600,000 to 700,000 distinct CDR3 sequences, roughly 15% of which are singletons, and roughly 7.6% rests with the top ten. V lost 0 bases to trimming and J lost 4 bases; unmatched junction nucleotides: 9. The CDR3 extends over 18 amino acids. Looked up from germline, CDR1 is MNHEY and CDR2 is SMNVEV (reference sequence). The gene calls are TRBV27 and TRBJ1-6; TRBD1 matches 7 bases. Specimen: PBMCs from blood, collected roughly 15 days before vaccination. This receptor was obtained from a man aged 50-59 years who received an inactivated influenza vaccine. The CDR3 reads CASSLSIGDRAYNSPLHF. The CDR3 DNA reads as TGTGCCAGCAGTTTATCGATCGGGGACAGAGCTTATAATTCACCCCTCCACTTT.